This T cell receptor (beta chain) originates from a study of blood T cell repertoires in COVID-19. The overall study: COVID-19 samples collected from the United States, Italy and Spain covered acute and convalescent phases. Nucleic acid was either cDNA or gDNA, and it came from T cells, B-cell-depleted T cells, or PBMCs.

Germline assignment: CDR1 SGDLS and CDR2 YYNGEE. CDR3 length: 15 amino acids. The V and J ends lost 2 bases and 5 bases respectively, with 13 bases between them. Authors' analysis steps: Amplification of reference gene primers was used by the study to estimate nucleated cell counts. Libraries were prepared by immunoSEQ multiplex PCR; TCRdb keeps only in-frame clonotypes and omits some of them. V and J calls and clone size are those listed in that table; D and trimming were worked out from the DNA. This sample has approximately 21,000 clones, with approximately 92% found just once. The specimen sequenced was peripheral blood. The receptor was isolated from a human donor in a cohort sampled during active COVID-19. The rearrangement joins TRBV9 to TRBJ2-2; maybe TRBD2 (6 bases). The chain's CDR3 is CASSVGTAGTGELFF. CDR3 nucleotide sequence: TGTGCCAGCAGCGTCGGGACTGCGGGGACCGGGGAGCTGTTTTTT.